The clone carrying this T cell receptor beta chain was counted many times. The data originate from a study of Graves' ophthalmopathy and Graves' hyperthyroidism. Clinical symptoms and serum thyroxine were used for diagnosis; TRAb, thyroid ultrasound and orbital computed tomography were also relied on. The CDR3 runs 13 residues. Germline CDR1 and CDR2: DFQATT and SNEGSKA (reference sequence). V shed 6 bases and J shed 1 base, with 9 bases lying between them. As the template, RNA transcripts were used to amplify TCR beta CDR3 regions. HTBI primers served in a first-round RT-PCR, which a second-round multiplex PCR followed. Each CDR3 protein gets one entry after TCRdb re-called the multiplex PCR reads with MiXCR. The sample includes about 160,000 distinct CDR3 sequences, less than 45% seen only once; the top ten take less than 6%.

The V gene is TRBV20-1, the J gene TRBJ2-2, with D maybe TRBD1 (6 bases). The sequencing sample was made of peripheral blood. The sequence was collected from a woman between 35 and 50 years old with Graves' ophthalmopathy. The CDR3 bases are TGCAGTGCCCTACAGGGGAACACCGGGGAGCTGTTTTTT. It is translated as CSALQGNTGELFF.